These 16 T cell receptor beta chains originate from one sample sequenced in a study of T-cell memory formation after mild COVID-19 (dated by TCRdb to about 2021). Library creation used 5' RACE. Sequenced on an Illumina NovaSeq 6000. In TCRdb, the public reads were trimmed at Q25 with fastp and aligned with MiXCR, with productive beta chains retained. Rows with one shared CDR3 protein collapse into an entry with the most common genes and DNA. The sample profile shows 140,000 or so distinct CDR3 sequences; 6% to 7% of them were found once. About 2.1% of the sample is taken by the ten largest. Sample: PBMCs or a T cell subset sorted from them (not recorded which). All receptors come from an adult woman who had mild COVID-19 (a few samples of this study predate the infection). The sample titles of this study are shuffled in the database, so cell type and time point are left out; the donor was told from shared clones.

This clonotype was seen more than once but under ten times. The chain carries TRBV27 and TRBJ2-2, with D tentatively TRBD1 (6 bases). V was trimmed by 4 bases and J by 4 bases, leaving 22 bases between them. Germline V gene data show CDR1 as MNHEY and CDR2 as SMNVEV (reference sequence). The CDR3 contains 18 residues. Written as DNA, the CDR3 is TGTGCCAGCAGTTCTGCATATTTCAGGGGTTCGAGCACCGGGGAGCTGTTTTTT. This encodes CASSSAYFRGSSTGELFF.

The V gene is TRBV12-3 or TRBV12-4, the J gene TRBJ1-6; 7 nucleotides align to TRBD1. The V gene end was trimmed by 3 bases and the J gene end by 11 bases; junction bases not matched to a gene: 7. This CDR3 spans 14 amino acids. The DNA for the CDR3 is TGTGCCAGCAGTTTCTTAGGGGGCGAGGCACCCCTCCACTTT. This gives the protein CASSFLGGEAPLHF.

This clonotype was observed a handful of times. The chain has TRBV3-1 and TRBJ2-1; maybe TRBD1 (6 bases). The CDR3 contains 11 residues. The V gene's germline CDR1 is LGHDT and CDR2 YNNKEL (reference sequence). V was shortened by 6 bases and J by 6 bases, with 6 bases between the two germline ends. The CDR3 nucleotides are TGTGCCAGCAGAGGGGGCAATGAGCAGTTCTTC. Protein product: CASRGGNEQFF.

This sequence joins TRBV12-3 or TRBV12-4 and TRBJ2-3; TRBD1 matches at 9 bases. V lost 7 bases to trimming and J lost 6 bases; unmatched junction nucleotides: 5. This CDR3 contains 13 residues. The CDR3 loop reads CASTTGGKDTQYF. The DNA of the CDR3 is TGTGCCAGCACTACAGGGGGCAAGGATACGCAGTATTTT.

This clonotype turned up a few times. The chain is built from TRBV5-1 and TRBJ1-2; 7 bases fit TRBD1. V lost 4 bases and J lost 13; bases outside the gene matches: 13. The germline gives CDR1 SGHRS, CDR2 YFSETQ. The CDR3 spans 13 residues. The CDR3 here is CASSDRQGLRRTF. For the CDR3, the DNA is TGCGCCAGCAGCGATAGACAGGGCCTAAGGCGCACCTTC.

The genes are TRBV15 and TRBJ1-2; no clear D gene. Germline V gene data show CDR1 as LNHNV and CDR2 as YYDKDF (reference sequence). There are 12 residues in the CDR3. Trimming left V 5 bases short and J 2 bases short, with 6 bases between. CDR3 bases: TGTGCCACCAGCGAAAAAAACTATGGCTACACCTTC. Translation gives CATSEKNYGYTF.

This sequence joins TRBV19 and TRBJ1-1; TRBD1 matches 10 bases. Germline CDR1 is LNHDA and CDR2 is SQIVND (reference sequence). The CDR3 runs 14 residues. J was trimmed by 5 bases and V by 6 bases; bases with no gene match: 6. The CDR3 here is CASSHGTGVTEAFF. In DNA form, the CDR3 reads TGTGCCAGTAGCCACGGGACAGGGGTTACTGAAGCTTTCTTT.

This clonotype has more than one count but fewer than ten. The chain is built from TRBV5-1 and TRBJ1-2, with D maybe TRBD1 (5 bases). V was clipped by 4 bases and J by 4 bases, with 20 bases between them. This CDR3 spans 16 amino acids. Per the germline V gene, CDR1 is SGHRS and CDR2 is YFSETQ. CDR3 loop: CASSGGDVKGTYGYTF. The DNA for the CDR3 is TGCGCCAGCAGCGGGGGTGATGTAAAGGGGACCTATGGCTACACCTTC.

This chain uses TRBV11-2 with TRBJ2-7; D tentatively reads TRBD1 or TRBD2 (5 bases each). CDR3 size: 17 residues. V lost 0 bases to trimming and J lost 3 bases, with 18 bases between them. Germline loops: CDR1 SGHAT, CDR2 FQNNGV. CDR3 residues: CASSLERGSISFYEQYF. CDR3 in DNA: TGTGCCAGCAGCTTAGAACGGGGCAGCATCAGCTTCTACGAGCAGTACTTC.

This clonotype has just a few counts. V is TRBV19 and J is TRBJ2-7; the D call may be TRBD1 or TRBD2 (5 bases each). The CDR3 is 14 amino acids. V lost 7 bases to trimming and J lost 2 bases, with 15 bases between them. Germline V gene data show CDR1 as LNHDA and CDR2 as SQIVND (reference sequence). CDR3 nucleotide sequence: TGTGCCAGTATCAGTCCGGGACGGACCTACGAGCAGTACTTC. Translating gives CASISPGRTYEQYF.

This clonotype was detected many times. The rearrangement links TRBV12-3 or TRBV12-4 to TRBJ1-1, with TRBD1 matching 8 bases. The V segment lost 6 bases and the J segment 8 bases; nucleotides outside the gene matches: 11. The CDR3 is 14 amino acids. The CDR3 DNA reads TGTGCCAGCAGACCCTGGACAGGGTCCACCGAAGCTTTCTTT. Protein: CASRPWTGSTEAFF.

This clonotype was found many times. Written as DNA, the CDR3 is TGTGCCAGCAGCCCCAACTCCCTCCTAGCGGGGGATGAGCAGTTCTTC. Protein: CASSPNSLLAGDEQFF. The chain uses TRBV7-3 and TRBJ2-1, with TRBD2 matching 10 bases. CDR1 is SGHTA and CDR2 is FQGTGA in the germline V gene. The CDR3 totals 16 residues. V dropped 5 bases and J dropped 8; count of bases not matched to a gene: 12.

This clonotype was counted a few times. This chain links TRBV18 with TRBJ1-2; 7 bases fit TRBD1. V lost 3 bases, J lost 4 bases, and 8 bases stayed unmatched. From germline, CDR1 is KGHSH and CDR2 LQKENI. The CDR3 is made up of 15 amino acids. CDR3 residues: CASSPPTGYSYGYTF. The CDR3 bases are TGTGCCAGCTCACCTCCGACAGGGTACAGCTATGGCTACACCTTC.

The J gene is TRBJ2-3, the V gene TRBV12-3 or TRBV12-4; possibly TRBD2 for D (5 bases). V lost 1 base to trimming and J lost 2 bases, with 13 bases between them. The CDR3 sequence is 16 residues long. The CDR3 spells CASSLELMRDTDTQYF. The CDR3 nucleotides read TGTGCCAGCAGTTTAGAGTTAATGAGGGACACAGATACGCAGTATTTT.

CDR3 nucleotide sequence: TGCACCAGCAGCCGTAGCCTTAATAACAATGACATGCGCTTT. Translating it yields CTSSRSLNNNDMRF. The J gene is TRBJ1-1, the V gene TRBV1. TRBV1 is a pseudogene segment. The CDR3 extends over 14 amino acids.

The CDR3 coding sequence is TGTGCCAGCAGCTTGACCGTGGGTGGGGATACGCAGTATTTT. Translating it yields CASSLTVGGDTQYF. This chain joins TRBV12-3 or TRBV12-4 and TRBJ2-3; D gene unclear. The CDR3 sequence is 14 residues long. Trimming shortened V by 6 bases and J by 6 bases, and 16 bases separated the two germline ends.